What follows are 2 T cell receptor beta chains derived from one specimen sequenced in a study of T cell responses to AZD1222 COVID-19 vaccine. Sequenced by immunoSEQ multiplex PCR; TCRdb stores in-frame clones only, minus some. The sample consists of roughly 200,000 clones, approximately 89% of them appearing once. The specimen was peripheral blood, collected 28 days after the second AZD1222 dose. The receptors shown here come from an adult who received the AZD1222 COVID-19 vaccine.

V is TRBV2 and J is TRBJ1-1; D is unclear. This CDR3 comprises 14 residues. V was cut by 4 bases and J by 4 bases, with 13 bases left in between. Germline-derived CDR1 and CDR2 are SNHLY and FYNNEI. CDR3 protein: CASSGEGLSTEAFF. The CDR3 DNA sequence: TGTGCCAGCAGTGGTGAGGGTTTGAGCACTGAAGCTTTCTTT.

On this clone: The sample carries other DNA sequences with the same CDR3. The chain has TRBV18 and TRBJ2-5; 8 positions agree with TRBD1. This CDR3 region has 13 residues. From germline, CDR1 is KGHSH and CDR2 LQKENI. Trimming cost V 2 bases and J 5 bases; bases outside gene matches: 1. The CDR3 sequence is CASSPDRGETQYF. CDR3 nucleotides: TGTGCCAGCTCACCAGACAGGGGTGAGACCCAGTACTTC.